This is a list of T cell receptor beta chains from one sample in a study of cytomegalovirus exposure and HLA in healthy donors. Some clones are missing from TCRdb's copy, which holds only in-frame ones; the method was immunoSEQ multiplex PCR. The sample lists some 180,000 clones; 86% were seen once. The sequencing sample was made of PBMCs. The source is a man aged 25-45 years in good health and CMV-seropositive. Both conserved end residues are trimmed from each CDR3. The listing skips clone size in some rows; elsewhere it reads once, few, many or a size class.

ASSQRTSGGAGFSYEQY	-	TRBJ2-7	TRBV4-1
ASRAPLGGYT	-	TRBJ1-2	TRBV2
ASSPGPRLPQH	once	TRBJ1-5	TRBV27
ASSIETNTEAF	-	TRBJ1-1	TRBV19
ASSQDPQAWAEAF	once	TRBJ1-1	TRBV4-3
ASSVVGGFSTDTQY	-	TRBJ2-3	TRBV7-3
ASSRVAYQPQH	-	TRBJ1-5	TRBV19
AWSPGRLNTGELF	-	TRBJ2-2	TRBV30
ASSPDRSTDTQY	-	TRBJ2-3	TRBV9
ATRPRTSESSGANVLT	-	TRBJ2-6	TRBV5-1
ASSLVWGGVSLGYT	-	TRBJ1-2	TRBV5-6
ASGLVLVRVGSYNSPLH	-	TRBJ1-6	TRBV12-5
ASSFAGRYTGELF	-	TRBJ2-2	TRBV5-1
ASSEEAGSNYGYT	-	TRBJ1-2	TRBV2
ASIDTRYEQY	-	TRBJ2-7	TRBV6-5
ASSLYPGQETQY	few	TRBJ2-5	TRBV27
ASSIVGLAGDSEQY	once	TRBJ2-7	TRBV19
ASSEGESYGYT	few	TRBJ1-2	TRBV6-4
ASSRQLMDQPQH	-	TRBJ1-5	TRBV14
ASSPGQGYGYT	-	TRBJ1-2	TRBV7-6
ASSYSRSYYGYT	-	TRBJ1-2	TRBV6-5
ASSPDRASSTDTQY	once	TRBJ2-3	TRBV18
ASSEPPGQGGFEQY	few	TRBJ2-7	TRBV6-1
ASLSESSPYEQY	-	TRBJ2-7	TRBV6-6
ASGLVPPVSYEQY	-	TRBJ2-7	TRBV12-5
ASSFLGEQY	-	TRBJ2-7	TRBV7-9
ASKAQDNTEAF	-	TRBJ1-1	TRBV7-3
ASSPYRAIQPQH	-	TRBJ1-5	TRBV27
ASSLDLATRNYGYT	-	TRBJ1-2	TRBV11-2
ASSHLTDQQY	-	TRBJ2-7	TRBV4-1
ASSPGRREGAF	-	TRBJ1-1	TRBV7-9
ASRSTSGGDTQY	-	TRBJ2-3	TRBV2
ASSIIPGQGADEQF	-	TRBJ2-1	TRBV19
ASRASWEAF	-	TRBJ1-1	TRBV6-5
ASSPRQGSVNEQF	-	TRBJ2-1	TRBV11-3
ASKLALPTDTQY	-	TRBJ2-3	TRBV10-2
ASSKEARLGGYT	-	TRBJ1-2	TRBV21-1
ASSPDGSGQPQH	-	TRBJ1-5	TRBV6-1
ASSLRSVSGNTIY	-	TRBJ1-3	TRBV6-5
ASSARTGRPNVLT	-	TRBJ2-6	TRBV9
ASTFGVSTDTQY	-	TRBJ2-3	TRBV25-1
ASFAGFSYNEQF	-	TRBJ2-1	TRBV28
SVGPGVTIPGQRNIQY	-	TRBJ2-4	TRBV29-1
AIGGEETQY	-	TRBJ2-5	TRBV6-5
ASRNGPVYGYT	-	TRBJ1-2	TRBV28
ASSPGVGHTEAF	few	TRBJ1-1	TRBV6-5
ASSRDRGQILGYEKLF	-	TRBJ1-4	TRBV2
SVDDRGSANEQF	-	TRBJ2-1	TRBV29-1